These T cell receptor beta chains were read from a single sample in a study of regulatory T cells in long-lasting Graves disease. TCRdb re-called the multiplex PCR reads with MiXCR, one entry per CDR3 protein. The sample consists of about 460,000 distinct CDR3 sequences, approximately 22% of them appearing once. The specimen comprised peripheral blood mononuclear cells (PBMCs), sampled when the disease was refractory, from a patient treated with antithyroid drugs. These TCRs come from a female donor with Graves disease. CDR3s include the opening cysteine and the closing phenylalanine or tryptophan. Each record gives: J gene, D gene, clone size, V gene, CDR3 protein, CDR3 DNA. D genes are given only for firm matches. Clone size, where shown, is once, few, many, or a class for clones that have expanded.

TRBJ2-2,TRBD1,NA,TRBV6-1,CATSTGQNTGELFF,TGTGCCACTTCGACAGGGCAGAACACCGGGGAGCTGTTTTTT
TRBJ2-3,TRBD2,NA,TRBV7-2,CASSISLALGADTQYF,TGTGCCAGCAGCATATCACTAGCGTTAGGCGCAGATACGCAGTATTTT
TRBJ2-7,NA,many,TRBV28,CASSLARVHEQYF,TGTGCCAGCAGTTTGGCCAGGGTTCACGAGCAGTACTTC
TRBJ1-1,NA,few,TRBV6-2/TRBV6-3,CASTLARGDTEAFF,TGTGCCAGCACCTTGGCCCGGGGAGACACTGAAGCTTTCTTT
TRBJ2-2,NA,many,TRBV12-3/TRBV12-4,CASSLATRSGVLFF,TGTGCCAGCAGTTTAGCGACCCGATCAGGCGTGCTGTTTTTT
TRBJ2-5,TRBD2,many,TRBV28,CASSLLAAQETQYF,TGTGCCAGCAGTTTACTAGCGGCCCAAGAGACCCAGTACTTC
TRBJ1-5,NA,NA,TRBV27,CASSSIRGGNNQPQHF,TGTGCCAGCAGTTCAATCCGGGGGGGGAACAATCAGCCCCAGCATTTT
TRBJ2-5,NA,many,TRBV7-9,CASSRPQETQYF,TGTGCCAGCAGCCGCCCCCAAGAGACCCAGTACTTC
TRBJ2-3,TRBD2,NA,TRBV19,CASSAEAPGLAFGDTQYF,TGTGCCAGTAGTGCCGAAGCCCCGGGACTAGCCTTTGGAGATACGCAGTATTTT
TRBJ2-3,NA,NA,TRBV7-3,CASSLGGGPGTDTQYF,TGTGCCAGCAGCTTAGGGGGGGGGCCCGGCACAGATACGCAGTATTTT
TRBJ1-4,NA,many,TRBV27,CASSPGLSRNEKLFF,TGTGCCAGCAGTCCAGGGTTGAGTCGTAATGAAAAACTGTTTTTT
TRBJ2-7,TRBD1,NA,TRBV9,CASSVGRTGFEQYF,TGTGCCAGCAGCGTGGGACGGACAGGGTTCGAGCAGTACTTC
TRBJ2-7,TRBD1,many,TRBV2,CASSARDRGGVGYF,TGTGCCAGCAGTGCTCGGGACAGGGGCGGTGTGGGATACTTC
TRBJ2-2,NA,NA,TRBV28,CASSQPPGDTGELFF,TGTGCCAGCAGTCAGCCTCCAGGCGACACCGGGGAGCTGTTTTTT
TRBJ2-3,TRBD1,NA,TRBV3-1,CASSETLDRGTDTQYF,TGTGCCAGCAGCGAAACCTTGGACAGGGGGACAGATACGCAGTATTTT
TRBJ2-3,NA,NA,TRBV29-1,CSAEGGISDTQYF,TGCAGCGCCGAGGGGGGAATTTCAGATACGCAGTATTTT
TRBJ2-7,NA,NA,TRBV11-2,CASSTFYEQYF,TGTGCCAGCAGCACCTTCTACGAGCAGTACTTC
TRBJ1-4,NA,NA,TRBV19,CASTAVTNEKLFF,TGTGCCAGTACGGCGGTCACTAATGAAAAACTGTTTTTT
TRBJ1-2,TRBD1,many,TRBV7-3,CASSLRTGDGYTF,TGTGCCAGCAGCCTCCGGACAGGGGATGGCTACACCTTC
TRBJ2-5,NA,many,TRBV19,CASSIGSGDSQETQYF,TGTGCCAGTAGTATAGGTTCGGGGGACAGCCAAGAGACCCAGTACTTC
TRBJ2-5,NA,many,TRBV29-1,CSASEQATQETQYF,TGCAGCGCCAGCGAACAGGCTACCCAAGAGACCCAGTACTTC
TRBJ1-2,NA,many,TRBV6-9,CASSYLPGFYGYTF,TGTGCCAGCAGTTACTTGCCAGGGTTCTATGGCTACACCTTC
TRBJ1-1,NA,few,TRBV18,CASSPVRDTEAFF,TGTGCCAGCTCTCCCGTCCGGGACACTGAAGCTTTCTTT
TRBJ2-2,TRBD2,NA,TRBV9,CASSGRGGNTGELFF,TGTGCCAGCAGCGGGCGGGGGGGTAACACCGGGGAGCTGTTTTTT
TRBJ2-5,NA,many,TRBV29-1,CSVEIRDSQETQYF,TGCAGCGTTGAAATCCGAGACTCCCAAGAGACCCAGTACTTC
TRBJ1-2,NA,many,TRBV29-1,CSVHSGPRGNYGYTF,TGCAGCGTGCACTCCGGGCCGCGCGGAAACTATGGCTACACCTTC
TRBJ2-7,NA,many,TRBV28,CASSLLDQSYEQYF,TGTGCCAGCAGTTTACTAGACCAATCCTACGAGCAGTACTTC
TRBJ1-1,TRBD1,many,TRBV6-5,CASSWDRENTEAFF,TGTGCCAGCAGTTGGGACAGGGAGAACACTGAAGCTTTCTTT